These 18 T cell receptor beta chains were all obtained from the same sample, sequenced in a study of blood T cell repertoires in COVID-19. Only in-frame clones appear in the TCRdb table, and some are missing; sequencing was by immunoSEQ multiplex PCR. The sample shows more than 300,000 clones, 87% of them seen only once. The material sequenced was peripheral blood. These receptors were obtained from a woman aged 30 to 39 with COVID-19, enrolled during active disease.

This clone was picked up one time. The genes are TRBV18 and TRBJ2-3, with 7 bases that match TRBD2. The CDR3 runs to 16 residues. The V gene's germline CDR1 is KGHSH and CDR2 LQKENI. V shed 3 bases and J 4 bases; nucleotides not matched to a gene: 10. CDR3 region: CASSPRGGGGADTQYF. The CDR3 DNA reads as TGTGCCAGCTCACCGAGGGGCGGCGGGGGTGCAGATACGCAGTATTTT.

The gene calls are TRBV7-9 and TRBJ1-2; D uncertain. Per the germline V gene, CDR1 is SEHNR and CDR2 is FQNEAQ (reference sequence). This CDR3 region has 13 residues. Trimming cost V 1 base and J 7 bases, with 10 bases left between them. The CDR3 protein is CASSLDGVGGYTF. For the CDR3, the DNA is TGTGCCAGCAGCTTAGACGGGGTGGGTGGCTACACCTTC.

The chain has TRBV5-3 and TRBJ1-5, with D possibly matching TRBD1 (5 bases). Being an ORF, TRBV5-3 has a function that is uncertain. The CDR3 runs 15 residues. With 4 bases removed from V and 6 bases from J, the gap between germline ends came to 17 bases. CDR3 in amino acids: CARSGPLGRGQPQHF. In DNA form, the CDR3 reads TGTGCCAGAAGCGGGCCCTTGGGGAGGGGTCAGCCCCAGCATTTT.

V and J are TRBV7-9 and TRBJ1-3, with D hard to call. CDR1 and CDR2 from the germline V gene are SEHNR and FQNEAQ (reference sequence). The CDR3 covers 15 residues. V was trimmed by 5 bases and J by 4 bases, leaving 15 bases between them. This CDR3 is CASSKDGVRGNTIYF. The DNA for the CDR3 is TGTGCCAGCAGCAAAGACGGAGTTCGCGGAAACACCATATATTTT.

The gene calls are TRBV5-1 and TRBJ1-1; TRBD1 agrees at 11 bases. The CDR3 spans 17 residues. V gave up 4 bases and J gave up 1 base; unmatched junction bases: 9. Germline V gene data show CDR1 as SGHRS and CDR2 as YFSETQ. The chain's CDR3 is CASSLRTGGPPNTEAFF. CDR3 coding DNA: TGCGCCAGCAGCCTTAGGACAGGGGGCCCGCCGAACACTGAAGCTTTCTTT. The variable domain in full, with the rest retrieved from reference TRBV5-1 and TRBJ1-1, is KAGVTQTPRYLIKTRGQQVTLSCSPISGHRSVSWYQQTPGQGLQFLFEYFSETQRNKGNFPGRFSGRQFSNSRSEMNVSTLELGDSALYLCASSLRTGGPPNTEAFFGQGTRLTVV.

V usage is TRBV6-2 or TRBV6-3 and J usage is TRBJ1-3; possibly TRBD1 for D (5 bases). The V end was cut by 0 bases, the J end by 1 base, with 10 bases between. Germline assignment: CDR1 MNHEY and CDR2 SVGEGT. CDR3 length: 16 residues. The CDR3 region has the DNA TGTGCCAGCAGTTACTCGGTCCCAGGGTCTGGAAACACCATATATTTT. Its protein product is CASSYSVPGSGNTIYF.

V is TRBV9 and J is TRBJ1-2, with D hard to call. With 0 bases removed from V and 0 bases from J, the gap between germline ends came to 9 bases. The CDR3 covers 15 residues. Per germline, CDR1 SGDLS and CDR2 YYNGEE. The CDR3, as DNA: TGTGCCAGCAGCGTAGCCCCGGGGTCTAACTATGGCTACACCTTC. Its translation: CASSVAPGSNYGYTF.

This sequence joins TRBV25-1 and TRBJ2-7; 9 nucleotides match TRBD2. Unmatched junction bases numbered 8, after V lost 4 bases and J lost 4 bases. The germline V gene encodes CDR1 MGHDK and CDR2 SYGVNS. This CDR3 is 15 amino acids long. The CDR3 region is CASSGPSGIRYEQYF. The CDR3 DNA is TGTGCCAGCAGTGGGCCTAGCGGGATAAGGTACGAGCAGTACTTC.

This rearrangement joins TRBV24-1 to TRBJ2-2; a weak D match, TRBD2 (5 bases). This CDR3 is 17 amino acids long. Trimming took off 5 bases at V and 1 base at J, with 16 bases between the two ends. Germline V gene data show CDR1 as KGHDR and CDR2 as SFDVKD. CDR3: CATSAQAGNRNTGELFF. CDR3 coding DNA: TGTGCCACCAGTGCCCAGGCCGGGAATCGGAACACCGGGGAGCTGTTTTTT.

CDR3 region: CASSLVRYNEQFF. The CDR3, as DNA: TGTGCCAGCAGCTTAGTCAGGTACAATGAGCAGTTCTTC. The chain combines TRBV11-2 with TRBJ2-1; D is ambiguous. The CDR3 is 13 amino acids. V was shortened by 1 base and J by 4 bases, with 5 bases between the two germline ends. CDR1 is SGHAT and CDR2 is FQNNGV in the germline V gene.

This clone occurred once. The rearrangement joins TRBV13 to TRBJ2-7; D is unclear. The germline gives CDR1 PRHDT, CDR2 FYEKMQ (reference sequence). Deletions cut 3 bases from V and 0 bases from J, with 12 bases between. This CDR3 region has 15 residues. The CDR3 bases are TGTGCCAGCAGCTTTGGCCTAGAAAGCTCCTACGAGCAGTACTTC. Amino acids: CASSFGLESSYEQYF.

This rearrangement joins TRBV27 to TRBJ1-1; a possible D gene is TRBD1 (6 bases). V was cut by 5 bases and J by 4 bases, with 11 bases left in between. Germline lookup yields CDR1 MNHEY and CDR2 SMNVEV (reference sequence). The CDR3 runs 13 residues. The CDR3 coding sequence is TGTGCCAGCAGTCAGGACAGCGTCACTGAAGCTTTCTTT. Its translation: CASSQDSVTEAFF.

The CDR3 coding sequence is TGTGCCAGCAGCTTAGTACCTAACGAGCAGTACTTC. It yields the protein CASSLVPNEQYF. This chain links TRBV7-9 with TRBJ2-7; D is unresolved. There are 12 residues in the CDR3. Per the germline V gene, CDR1 is SEHNR and CDR2 is FQNEAQ (reference sequence). V lost 1 base, J lost 5 bases, and 6 bases lay in between.

CDR3 region: CSVTQGEEQPQHF. CDR3 DNA sequence: TGCAGCGTTACACAGGGGGAGGAACAGCCCCAGCATTTT. The chain combines TRBV29-1 with TRBJ1-5; TRBD1 aligns across 8 bases. CDR1 is SQVTM and CDR2 is ANQGSEA in the germline V gene. Unmatched junction bases numbered 7, after V lost 5 bases and J lost 7 bases. The CDR3 spans 13 residues. Complete variable domain (other parts from reference TRBV29-1 and TRBJ1-5): SAVISQKPSRDICQRGTSLTIQCQVDSQVTMMFWYRQQPGQSLTLIATANQGSEATYESGFVIDKFPISRPNLTFSTLTVSNMSPEDSSIYLCSVTQGEEQPQHFGDGTRLSIL.

The chain has TRBV19 and TRBJ2-2; D not resolved. Germline CDR1 and CDR2: LNHDA and SQIVND (reference sequence). The V end was cut by 9 bases, the J end by 2 bases, with 13 bases between. This CDR3 contains 14 residues. In nucleotides, the CDR3 is TGTGCCAGCCGCCGAGGCACTAACACCGGGGAGCTGTTTTTT. Amino acids: CASRRGTNTGELFF.

The genes are TRBV5-1 and TRBJ2-1; D is unresolved. CDR1 is SGHRS and CDR2 is YFSETQ in the germline V gene. V lost 4 bases and J lost 6, with 11 bases in between. The CDR3 is made up of 13 amino acids. DNA of the CDR3: TGCGCCAGCAGCCAGCAATCGGGCAATGAGCAGTTCTTC. As protein: CASSQQSGNEQFF.

Worth noting for this clone: The same CDR3 arises from other DNA sequences in this sample as well. CDR3 bases: TGCGCCAGCAGCTTGGGGAGCGGCTCTGGAAACACCATATATTTT. This codes for CASSLGSGSGNTIYF. The V gene is TRBV5-1, the J gene TRBJ1-3; D not resolved. The CDR3 has 15 amino acids. The V gene's germline CDR1 is SGHRS and CDR2 YFSETQ. Trimming took off 0 bases at V and 0 bases at J, with 7 bases between the two ends. Variable domain in full (rest from reference TRBV5-1 and TRBJ1-3): KAGVTQTPRYLIKTRGQQVTLSCSPISGHRSVSWYQQTPGQGLQFLFEYFSETQRNKGNFPGRFSGRQFSNSRSEMNVSTLELGDSALYLCASSLGSGSGNTIYFGEGSWLTVV.

V is TRBV29-1 and J is TRBJ1-3; maybe TRBD1 (6 bases). The V gene's germline CDR1 is SQVTM and CDR2 ANQGSEA. The CDR3 has 16 amino acids. V was pared by 0 bases and J by 0 bases, with 12 bases between. CDR3 residues: CSVEDLPGASGNTIYF. CDR3 DNA sequence: TGCAGCGTTGAAGATTTGCCAGGGGCCTCTGGAAACACCATATATTTT. Combining the CDR3 with reference TRBV29-1 and TRBJ1-3 gives the whole variable domain SAVISQKPSRDICQRGTSLTIQCQVDSQVTMMFWYRQQPGQSLTLIATANQGSEATYESGFVIDKFPISRPNLTFSTLTVSNMSPEDSSIYLCSVEDLPGASGNTIYFGEGSWLTVV.